The 20 T cell receptor beta chains given below trace back to one sample, sequenced in a study of identical twins. TCRdb reanalysed the 5' RACE reads using MiXCR and keeps one entry per CDR3 protein. The table lists about 470,000 distinct CDR3 sequences, 24% of them singletons. These data also formed part of another study, on T cells expressing NK-cell markers.

Sequencing was carried out using CD4+ T cells sorted from blood. These receptor sequences come from a woman aged 18-29 years in good health.

This clonotype appeared a few times. The chain combines TRBV27 with TRBJ1-5, with D hard to call. The CDR3 loop spans 13 amino acids. The germline CDR1 and CDR2 sequences are MNHEY and SMNVEV (reference sequence). Trimming left V 4 bases short and J 0 bases short, with 4 bases between. The CDR3 nucleotides are TGTGCCAGCAGTTCGGGTAGCAATCAGCCCCAGCATTTT. It specifies CASSSGSNQPQHF.

The chain couples TRBV12-3 or TRBV12-4 to TRBJ2-1; D call uncertain. This CDR3 has 12 residues. V was trimmed by 4 bases and J by 7 bases, leaving 8 bases between them. This CDR3 reads CASSSVDNEQFF. In DNA form, the CDR3 reads TGTGCCAGCAGTTCTGTCGATAATGAGCAGTTCTTC.

The rearrangement uses TRBV6-1 and TRBJ2-7, with TRBD1 matching over 9 bases. V lost 4 bases, J lost 5 bases, and 12 bases stayed unmatched. This CDR3 region has 16 residues. Germline V CDR1 and CDR2: MNHNS, SASEGT. The CDR3 sequence is CASSVRLGQGRNEQYF. The CDR3 bases are TGTGCCAGCAGTGTACGCTTGGGACAGGGAAGGAACGAGCAGTACTTC.

This clonotype was seen more than once but under ten times. The V gene is TRBV15, the J gene TRBJ2-2; D gene ambiguous. The V gene lost 0 bases and the J gene lost 8 bases, with 10 bases spanning the gap. CDR1 is LNHNV and CDR2 is YYDKDF in the germline V gene (reference sequence). The length of the CDR3 is 14 residues. Written as DNA, the CDR3 is TGTGCCACCAGCAGAGATACGCTCAGGGGGGAGCTGTTTTTT. This sequence encodes CATSRDTLRGELFF.

This clonotype was picked up a small number of times. J is TRBJ2-1 and V is TRBV7-2; D not certain. Between the trimmed V and J ends, which lost 8 bases and 8 bases, there was a span of 16 bases. Germline-derived CDR1 and CDR2 are SGHTA and FQGNSA. The CDR3 runs to 13 residues. The CDR3 here is CASGTASTYEQFF. The CDR3 DNA follows: TGTGCCAGCGGCACGGCTAGTACCTATGAGCAGTTCTTC.

The chain has TRBV15 and TRBJ2-7, with TRBD1 matching 8 bases. CDR1 is LNHNV, CDR2 YYDKDF, per germline (reference sequence). J was trimmed by 10 bases and V by 3 bases; bases with no gene match: 8. The CDR3 covers 13 residues. CDR3 in amino acids: CATSREIDRGQYF. The CDR3 DNA reads as TGTGCCACCAGCAGGGAAATAGACAGGGGTCAGTACTTC.

This clonotype was detected only a few times. V and J are TRBV10-3 and TRBJ1-5, with a weak D call TRBD1 (6 bases). This CDR3 comprises 13 residues. V was trimmed by 8 bases and J by 1 base, leaving 9 bases between them. Germline lookup yields CDR1 ENHRY and CDR2 SYGVKD. CDR3 sequence: CAIGGTSNQPQHF. The CDR3 bases are TGTGCCATCGGAGGGACAAGCAATCAGCCCCAGCATTTT.

This rearrangement joins TRBV6-2 or TRBV6-3 to TRBJ2-7; 10 bases fit TRBD2. Germline V lookup: CDR1 MNHEY, CDR2 SVGEGT. V lost 11 bases and J lost 3; bases outside the gene matches: 7. CDR3 length equals 13 residues. The CDR3 nucleotides read TGTGCCGCCAGGACTAGCGGAAACTACGAGCAGTACTTC. Protein sequence: CAARTSGNYEQYF.

This clonotype has more than one count but fewer than ten. This sequence joins TRBV12-3 or TRBV12-4 and TRBJ2-7; D is perhaps TRBD1 (5 bases). Trimming shortened V by 0 bases and J by 3 bases, and 12 bases separated the two germline ends. The CDR3 covers 15 residues. The CDR3 DNA is TGTGCCAGCAGTTTAGCGGGGCAGGTTGGCTACGAGCAGTACTTC. It specifies CASSLAGQVGYEQYF.

V usage is TRBV10-3 and J usage is TRBJ2-1, with D tentatively TRBD2 (5 bases). This CDR3 is built from 12 residues. Germline CDR1 and CDR2: ENHRY and SYGVKD. V shed 5 bases and J shed 4 bases, with 6 bases lying between them. The CDR3 spells CAISRGYNEQFF. The CDR3 DNA sequence: TGTGCCATCAGTCGGGGTTACAATGAGCAGTTCTTC.

The chain couples TRBV6-5 to TRBJ2-2; D not resolved. Germline V gene data show CDR1 as MNHEY and CDR2 as SVGAGI. The CDR3 is 12 residues long. The V and J ends lost 5 bases and 7 bases respectively, with 8 bases between them. The CDR3 nucleotides are TGTGCCAGCAGTAAATCAGGCGGGGAGCTGTTTTTT. This sequence encodes CASSKSGGELFF.

This clonotype occurred a few times. This sequence joins TRBV5-5 and TRBJ1-2; TRBD1 matches at 8 bases. The CDR3 has 13 residues. The V gene's germline CDR1 is SGHKS and CDR2 YYEKEE (reference sequence). Trimming took 6 bases from V and 8 from J; bases not matched to a gene: 9. The CDR3: CASTFAGTGGYTF. The CDR3 bases are TGTGCCAGCACCTTTGCCGGGACAGGAGGCTACACCTTC.

The gene calls are TRBV15 and TRBJ2-5; 8 bases are shared with TRBD2. The CDR3 sequence is 16 residues long. Germline assignment: CDR1 LNHNV and CDR2 YYDKDF (reference sequence). J was trimmed by 5 bases and V by 4 bases; bases with no gene match: 12. The CDR3 is CATSMLSGSFEETQYF. CDR3 bases: TGTGCCACCAGCATGTTAAGCGGGAGCTTCGAGGAGACCCAGTACTTC.

This clonotype has more than one count but fewer than ten. This chain uses TRBV18 with TRBJ2-2; TRBD1 aligns across 8 bases. Trimming took 3 bases from V and 5 from J; bases not matched to a gene: 8. This CDR3 contains 16 residues. The germline V gene has CDR1 KGHSH and CDR2 LQKENI. The CDR3 nucleotides read TGTGCCAGCTCACCTTTTGGACAGGGATGGACCGGGGAGCTGTTTTTT. It translates to CASSPFGQGWTGELFF.

The chain is built from TRBV6-1 and TRBJ2-7; no reliable D call. Germline V gene data show CDR1 as MNHNS and CDR2 as SASEGT. Trimming stripped 7 bases from V and 13 bases from J, with 11 bases between. The CDR3 covers 9 residues. For the CDR3, the DNA is TGTGCCAGCACCACCTCACACTACTTC. It specifies CASTTSHYF.

The sample holds a few counts of this clonotype. The V call is TRBV5-1, the J call TRBJ2-7; D remains unclear. This CDR3 has 14 residues. The V end lost 0 bases, the J end lost 5 bases, and 12 bases lay between the germline ends. Germline V gene data show CDR1 as SGHRS and CDR2 as YFSETQ. This CDR3 reads CASSLGAAMDEQYF. CDR3 bases: TGCGCCAGCAGCTTGGGGGCAGCTATGGACGAGCAGTACTTC.

The rearrangement links TRBV7-9 to TRBJ1-1, with D uncertain. With 4 bases removed from V and 4 bases from J, the gap between germline ends came to 16 bases. The CDR3 covers 15 residues. Germline-derived CDR1 and CDR2 are SEHNR and FQNEAQ (reference sequence). This CDR3 is CASSSGFFSGTEAFF. The CDR3 DNA sequence: TGTGCCAGCAGCTCCGGATTCTTCTCGGGCACTGAAGCTTTCTTT.

This clonotype was detected many times. The chain employs TRBV7-6 and TRBJ1-3, with D perhaps matching TRBD1 (5 bases). Looked up from germline, CDR1 is SGHVS and CDR2 is FNYEAQ. Deletions cut 1 base from V and 0 bases from J, with 10 bases between. The CDR3 spans 16 residues. The CDR3 DNA follows: TGTGCCAGCAGCTTAGGAGGGGCCCACTCTGGAAACACCATATATTTT. Its protein is CASSLGGAHSGNTIYF. Using reference TRBV7-6 and TRBJ1-3 for the parts outside the CDR3, the full variable domain is GAGVSQSPRYKVTKRGQDVALRCDPISGHVSLYWYRQALGQGPEFLTYFNYEAQQDKSGLPNDRFSAERPEGSISTLTIQRTEQRDSAMYRCASSLGGAHSGNTIYFGEGSWLTVV.

This clonotype has only a few counts. This chain connects TRBV6-1 to TRBJ2-3; the match to TRBD2 covers 9 bases. J was trimmed by 5 bases and V by 6 bases; bases with no gene match: 12. The CDR3 totals 16 residues. CDR1 is MNHNS and CDR2 is SASEGT in the germline V gene. Written as DNA, the CDR3 is TGTGCCAGCAGACAAAATGGACTAGCGAGGGGAGATACGCAGTATTTT. It yields the protein CASRQNGLARGDTQYF.

This clonotype was detected only a few times. This rearrangement joins TRBV2 to TRBJ2-3; D possibly corresponds to TRBD2 (5 bases). Trimming cost V 3 bases and J 2 bases, with 6 bases left between them. The CDR3 runs 13 residues. CDR1 and CDR2 (germline): SNHLY, FYNNEI. The CDR3 region is CASSEDFTDTQYF. The CDR3 nucleotides are TGTGCCAGCAGTGAGGACTTCACAGATACGCAGTATTTT. Looking up the rest from reference TRBV2 and TRBJ2-3 gives the full variable domain: EPEVTQTPSHQVTQMGQEVILRCVPISNHLYFYWYRQILGQKVEFLVSFYNNEISEKSEIFDDQFSVERPDGSNFTLKIRSTKLEDSAMYFCASSEDFTDTQYFGPGTRLTVL.